This T cell receptor beta chain was sequenced during a study of blood T cell repertoires in COVID-19 (dated by TCRdb to the early 2020s). Looking at the study overall: Samples from collaborators originated in the United States, Italy and Spain and spanned both the acute and convalescent phases of COVID-19. Deeply sampled blood TCRbeta repertoires from subjects exposed to, actively infected with, or recovered from COVID-19 were included in the dataset. The repertoires were released in a freely available public database intended as a resource for research on the immune response to SARS-CoV-2. The sample metadata nearly always contained a de-identified subject ID, COVID-19 status, age in years and sex. Samples were obtained from the ongoing ImmuneRACE study (first 160 participants) and from some 1,300 subjects provided by 6 global collaborators. Where available, HLA class I and class II types were taken from metadata supplied by the sample provider and were not determined by assay-based typing. The material from the prospective study consisted of cDNA or gDNA derived from T cells, B-cell-depleted T cells, or PBMCs. The paper as a whole reports these results and caveats: Clinical and demographic metadata were provided uncurated, with the amount varying by source and participant.

Reading from cysteine to valine, the CDR3 counts 14 amino acids. The only DNA kept is the CDR3, 42 bases in frame from the first base. Collaborating institutions collected whole blood in K2EDTA tubes following their own protocols. For TCRbeta analysis, collaborators shipped samples as frozen whole blood, isolated PBMCs, or DNA extracted from either of those sample types. The immunoSEQ Assay, a bias-controlled multiplex PCR, was used to amplify TCRbeta CDR3 regions from genomic DNA. The source study handled its data this way. The number of nucleated cells in each sample was estimated from the amplification of reference gene primers within the assay. Sequence reads were collapsed and filtered to measure the absolute abundance of every unique TCRbeta CDR3 rearrangement. For each sample, productive Simpson clonality was calculated as the square root of Simpson's diversity index across productive rearrangements. The table comes from immuneACCESS by way of TCRdb, which keeps in-frame sequences with V and J called. Part of the clones is missing from these tables; in studies checked, under half for an unresolved V gene and the rest for unknown reasons. V and J calls and clone size come straight from that table; D and trimming were deduced from the DNA. In this sample the table shows around 84,000 clones, about 85% of which occur a single time. The biggest ten clones account for over 15% of the sample.

This clone was observed at least ten times. Its recognized antigen is unknown. Base qualities are not at hand, and no much larger clone is one base apart. The sequence is built from TRBV21-1 and TRBJ2-7; the DNA was not compared with TRBD1, the D call given in the table. TRBV21-1 is a documented pseudogene. The sequenced sample was peripheral blood. The clonotype comes from a man of 80 years or more with active or convalescent COVID-19. The CDR3 loop reads CASSIPDRVHEQYV. The DNA sequence reads TGTGCCAGCAGCATTCCGGACAGGGTCCACGAGCAGTACGTC.